The present T cell receptor (beta chain) was sequenced within a study of blood T cell repertoires in COVID-19. As originally analysed: Amplifying reference gene primers gave estimates of nucleated cell counts. Clones were read by immunoSEQ multiplex PCR, and TCRdb kept only the in-frame ones, dropping some. The D gene and trimming were derived from the DNA, and the V and J assignments and clone size from that table. The sample lists a few hundred thousand clones, around 90% seen once, with about 1.5% in the top ten. Only one count was recorded for this clone. The study drew participants aged about 18 to 89 years from 24 US areas. Grouping used clinical history reported by participants in a survey and questionnaire. Sequencing was performed on PBMCs or T cells enriched from blood (not recorded which). The receptor was derived from a woman between 18 and 29 years old with acute COVID-19.

The CDR3 loop is CASRVAGPSYEQYF. CDR3 DNA: TGTGCCAGCAGGGTAGCGGGCCCCTCCTACGAGCAGTACTTC. The chain employs TRBV5-5 and TRBJ2-7; 7 bases line up with TRBD2. This CDR3 is built from 14 residues. CDR1 is SGHKS and CDR2 is YYEKEE in the germline V gene (reference sequence). V dropped 5 bases and J dropped 0; count of bases not matched to a gene: 5.